This entry features one T cell receptor (beta chain) sequence. There are many counts of this clonotype. What this receptor recognizes is not known. The input lacks base qualities; no much larger clone sits a single base away. The entry originates in a study of T cell repertoires in cytomegalovirus infection (dated by TCRdb to between 2018 and 2020). At the level of the whole study: Donor HLA type was relevant to the analysis, as public TCR beta signatures indicated carriage of CMV infection together with the matching HLA type. Study-wide findings and limitations: In both this cohort and an independent cohort of several hundred donors, the cumulative frequency of public TCR beta family members distinguished carriers of CMV infection plus the relevant HLA type. The ex vivo response was dominated by HLA-C-restricted CMV-specific TCR beta clonotypes, which also provided the single most frequent clonotype in two of eight donors.

For sequencing, an Illumina HiSeq 1500 was employed. TCRdb ran its own pipeline on the public reads, namely fastp trimming at Q25 and MiXCR clone calling, and kept in-frame beta chains. When rows share a CDR3 protein, they turn into one entry using the most common DNA and genes. For this sample there are about 76,000 distinct CDR3 sequences; around 3.4% appear just once. The biggest ten clones account for 3.5% to 6% of the sample. V and J are truncated by 2 bases and 7 bases respectively, leaving an intervening sequence of 15 bases. As encoded in the germline V gene, CDR1 is SGHTA while CDR2 is FQGNSA. From cysteine to phenylalanine, the CDR3 is 14 amino acids long. The sequence is cut down to CDR3 DNA, 42 bases in frame from base 1.

The sample consisted of PBMCs. The origin of this receptor is a human donor in good health (CMV status not recorded). Some clones in this sample may be carry-over from other donors' samples. The chain uses TRBV7-2 and TRBJ2-7; TRBD2 is possibly the D segment (6 matching bases). The sequence in DNA is TGTGCCAGCAGCTTAAACTCGGGGGTCTTGGAGCAGTACTTC. It specifies CASSLNSGVLEQYF.